This TCR beta chain was retrieved from a study of blood T cell repertoires in COVID-19. Study at large: Spain, Italy and the United States supplied samples that represented acute and convalescent COVID-19.

Using immunoSEQ multiplex PCR, the repertoire was profiled, and TCRdb retains in-frame clones only, with some absent. Among over 65,000 clones, around 82% were seen once, and the ten largest hold approximately 16%. Trimming removed 8 bases at V and 0 bases at J, with 17 bases between. The CDR3 extends over 16 amino acids. In germline, CDR1 is MDHEN, CDR2 SYDVKM. Source material: peripheral blood. This TCR derives from a man older than 75 with active COVID-19. The chain combines TRBV28 with TRBJ1-5; D perhaps matches TRBD1 (5 bases). The CDR3 sequence is CASHPEIGDSNQPQHF. CDR3 in DNA: TGTGCCAGCCACCCCGAGATAGGGGATAGCAATCAGCCCCAGCATTTT.